This TCR beta chain is from a study of CD8 T cells in Susac syndrome. V was clipped by 5 bases and J by 1 base, with 8 bases between them. Germline CDR1 is LNHDA and CDR2 is SQIVND (reference sequence). This CDR3 is built from 14 residues. Reverse transcription of about 0.45 to 1 ug RNA was carried out with random hexamers. MiXCR, applied by TCRdb to the immunoSEQ multiplex PCR reads, yields one record per CDR3 protein. The sample holds 300,000 or so distinct CDR3 sequences, about 92% seen once. This TCR derives from a human donor with multiple sclerosis. The chain joins TRBV19 to TRBJ2-2, with D maybe TRBD1 (5 bases). The sample taken for sequencing was CD4+ T cells from PBMCs. The CDR3 reads CASSSQGNTGELFF. CDR3 sequence (DNA): TGTGCCAGTAGTTCCCAGGGGAACACCGGGGAGCTGTTTTTT.